This T cell receptor (beta chain) was recovered during a study of blood T cell repertoires in COVID-19. Some clones are missing from TCRdb's copy, which holds only in-frame ones; the method was immunoSEQ multiplex PCR. The profile shows some 250,000 clones, roughly 88% of them singletons. Recovery among Cohort 3 donors was established by two negative PCRs, clearance, or symptom resolution. Germline assignment: CDR1 SGHTA and CDR2 FQGNSA. CDR3 size: 15 residues. V lost 1 base and J lost 6, with 12 bases in between. Sequencing was done on a sample of PBMCs or T cells enriched from blood (not recorded which). This sequence originates from a woman aged 45-65 years who had recovered from COVID-19. The chain employs TRBV7-2 and TRBJ2-2, with D maybe TRBD2 (5 bases). CDR3 protein: CASSLVFAGAGELFF. In DNA form, the CDR3 reads TGTGCCAGCAGCTTAGTTTTCGCGGGTGCCGGGGAGCTGTTTTTT.